This TCR beta chain was sequenced in a study of spatial heterogeneity in lung cancer. Study-level information: Follow-up PBMC samples were sequenced when available, at a median of about two years after resection.

This clonotype was picked up many times. Described time point: blood at routine non-recurrence follow-up after resection. Extraction of whole RNA from tumor, nontumor lung or frozen PBMC preceded unsorted sequencing. TCRdb processed the 5' RACE reads anew with MiXCR; each CDR3 protein has one entry. The data hold 110,000 or so distinct CDR3 sequences, with 11% observed a single time. The specimen comprised PBMCs, sampled at follow-up. This receptor was taken from a female donor with early-stage non-small cell lung cancer.

Written as DNA, the CDR3 is TGTGCCAGCAGTTTCCCCCCCGGGTCGGGGCGAATCAATGAGCAGTTCTTC. The encoded protein is CASSFPPGSGRINEQFF. The rearrangement links TRBV28 to TRBJ2-1; tentatively, D is TRBD1 or TRBD2 (5 bases each). Germline V gene sequence: CDR1 MDHEN, CDR2 SYDVKM. Deletions cut 3 bases from V and 6 bases from J, with 21 bases between. CDR3 size: 17 residues.